This T cell receptor beta chain emerged from a study of blood T cell repertoires in COVID-19. Study-level background: Sites in the United States, Italy and Spain provided acute and convalescent COVID-19 samples.

From germline, CDR1 is MNHEY and CDR2 SVGAGI. This CDR3 has 15 residues. Trimming pared 0 bases from V and 6 bases from J, leaving 15 bases between. TCRdb's table, derived via immunoSEQ multiplex PCR, lists solely in-frame clones and lacks some. There are around 120,000 clones in the sample; roughly 87% occur only once, and about 11% lies in the top ten. The gene calls are TRBV6-5 and TRBJ2-7; maybe TRBD2 (6 bases). Sequenced: peripheral blood. The receptor comes from a man aged 80 or over with acute or convalescent COVID-19. The CDR3 protein is CASSYSEQTRGEQYF. CDR3 nucleotides: TGTGCCAGCAGTTACTCGGAGCAGACTAGGGGCGAGCAGTACTTC.